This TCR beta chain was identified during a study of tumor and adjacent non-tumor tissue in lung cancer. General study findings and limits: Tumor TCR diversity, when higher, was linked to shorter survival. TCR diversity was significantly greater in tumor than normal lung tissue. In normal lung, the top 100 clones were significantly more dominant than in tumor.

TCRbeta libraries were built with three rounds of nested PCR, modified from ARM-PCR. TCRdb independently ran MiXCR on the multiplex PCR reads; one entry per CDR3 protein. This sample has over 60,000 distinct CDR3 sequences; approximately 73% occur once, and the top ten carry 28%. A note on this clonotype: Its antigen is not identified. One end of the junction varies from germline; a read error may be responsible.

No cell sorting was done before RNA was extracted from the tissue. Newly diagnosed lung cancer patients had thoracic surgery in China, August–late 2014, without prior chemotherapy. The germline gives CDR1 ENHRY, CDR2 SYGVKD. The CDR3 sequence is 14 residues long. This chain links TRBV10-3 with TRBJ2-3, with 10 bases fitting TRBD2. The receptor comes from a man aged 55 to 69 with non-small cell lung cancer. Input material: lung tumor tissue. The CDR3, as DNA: TGTGCCATCGGGCTAGCGGGAGTACAAGATACGCGGTATTTT. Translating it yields CAIGLAGVQDTRYF.